Below, 2 T cell receptor beta chains from the same sample are listed, as sequenced in a study of shared clonotypes between healthy human individuals. The table came from immunoSEQ multiplex PCR; TCRdb's copy has only in-frame clones and leaves some out. The table shows around 2.3 million clones, with approximately 94% occurring only once. Sequenced sample: naive CD4+ T cells sorted from blood. Specified subset: CD45RA+ positively selected. The receptors stem from a man between 18 and 29 years old in good health.

This clone was observed once. Within the sample, other DNA sequences also encode this same CDR3. The chain recombines TRBV6-6 with TRBJ2-2; D is undetermined. This CDR3 is 13 amino acids long. V was shortened by 3 bases and J by 4 bases, with 6 bases between the two germline ends. Germline V gene data show CDR1 as MNHNY and CDR2 as SVGAGI (reference sequence). The CDR3 spells CASSYGVTGELFF. CDR3 nucleotide sequence: TGTGCCAGCAGTTATGGTGTCACCGGGGAGCTGTTTTTT.

The rearrangement joins TRBV6-6 to TRBJ2-3, with TRBD2 matching over 9 bases. After removal of 6 bases from V and 3 bases from J, the junction contained 10 bases not matched to a gene. The CDR3 contains 16 residues. Germline-derived CDR1 and CDR2 are MNHNY and SVGAGI (reference sequence). The CDR3 coding sequence is TGTGCCAGCAGCCGCGTAGCGGGAGCCGAGACAGATACGCAGTATTTT. Translated, it gives CASSRVAGAETDTQYF.